The clone carrying this T cell receptor (beta chain) has more than one count but fewer than ten. As yet, its antigen is unknown. Naive CD8 populations comprised CD45RO-negative cells positively selected for CCR7, excluding terminally differentiated effector memory CD45RA+ cells. This entry is derived from a study of shared clonotypes between healthy human individuals. Turning to the study itself: Donors had three CD4 naive, three CD4 memory, two CD8 naive and one CD8 memory plate apiece.

This CDR3 spans 12 amino acids. The V gene lost 2 bases and the J gene lost 9 bases, with 8 bases spanning the gap. Looked up from germline, CDR1 is WSHSY and CDR2 is SAAADI. Study-level findings and limits: Having only a few donors restricted how much genetic and exposure-history diversity was captured.

Using immunoSEQ multiplex PCR, the repertoire was profiled, and TCRdb retains in-frame clones only, with some absent. The table includes around 2,000,000 clones, roughly 91% detected once. The rearrangement uses TRBV10-2 and TRBJ1-5; the D is unclear. Sample: naive CD8+ T cells from PBMCs. The receptor was isolated from a man aged 18 to 35 in good health. Some clones in this sample may be carry-over from other donors' samples. The CDR3 sequence: CASSEGYRPQHF. The CDR3 nucleotides read TGCGCCAGCAGTGAGGGGTATCGGCCCCAGCATTTT.